These 6 T cell receptor beta chains were sequenced from one sample in a study of blood T cell repertoires in COVID-19. Clones were sequenced by immunoSEQ multiplex PCR, and TCRdb holds only the in-frame ones, with some missing. Here the sample spans some 70,000 clones, roughly 82% being singletons. Sequencing was done on a sample of peripheral blood. These receptors originate from a man in his sixties with acute or convalescent COVID-19.

This clone was counted between two and nine times. The chain uses TRBV3-1 (or the pseudogene TRBV3-2) and TRBJ2-3; 12 bases fit TRBD2. The CDR3 covers 15 residues. Germline loops: CDR1 LGHDT, CDR2 YNNKEL (reference sequence). Trimming took 4 bases from V and 3 from J; bases not matched to a gene: 2. CDR3 sequence: CASSLLAGGTDTQYF. In DNA, the CDR3 is TGTGCCAGCAGCCTACTAGCGGGGGGTACAGATACGCAGTATTTT.

The chain has TRBV2 and TRBJ1-6; 7 positions match TRBD1. V was pared by 6 bases and J by 7 bases, with 3 bases of the junction left unmatched. Germline V gene data show CDR1 as SNHLY and CDR2 as FYNNEI. The CDR3 has 13 residues. The CDR3 DNA reads TGTGCCAGCAGGGACAGGTGGAATTCACCCCTCCACTTT. This translates into CASRDRWNSPLHF.

In nucleotides, the CDR3 is TGTGCCACCAGCAGGTGGACAGGGGAGGGTGAAAAACTGTTTTTT. Encoded protein: CATSRWTGEGEKLFF. The J gene is TRBJ1-4, the V gene TRBV15; 9 bases line up with TRBD1. This CDR3 spans 15 amino acids. Per the germline V gene, CDR1 is LNHNV and CDR2 is YYDKDF (reference sequence). Germline trimming cut 3 bases from V and 7 bases from J; bases unmatched to any gene: 6.

The chain couples TRBV11-3 to TRBJ1-5; D is unresolved. Trimming removed 5 bases at V and 5 bases at J, with 7 bases between. The CDR3 runs to 12 residues. CDR1 is SGHNT and CDR2 is YENEEA in the germline V gene. The CDR3 DNA reads TGTGCCAGCAGCAACAGTGATCAGCCCCAGCATTTT. It specifies CASSNSDQPQHF.

J is TRBJ1-6 and V is TRBV18; 9 bases map to TRBD1. With 4 bases clipped from V and 5 bases from J, the junction kept 6 bases outside the gene matches. The V gene's germline CDR1 is KGHSH and CDR2 LQKENI. CDR3 length equals 16 residues. CDR3 region: CASSRKDRGNNSPLHF. The DNA of the CDR3 is TGTGCCAGCTCACGCAAGGACAGGGGTAATAATTCACCCCTCCACTTT.

The chain has TRBV18 and TRBJ1-3; D unclear. Trimming took 3 bases from V and 1 from J, leaving 10 bases between them. The CDR3 length is 15 residues. Looked up from germline, CDR1 is KGHSH and CDR2 is LQKENI. The CDR3 coding sequence is TGTGCCAGCTCACCCGTCCCGGGGTCTGGAAACACCATATATTTT. It translates to CASSPVPGSGNTIYF.